This T cell receptor beta chain came from a study of regulatory T cells in long-lasting Graves disease. This clonotype was detected many times. In building TCR beta libraries, iRepertoire HTBI primers were used together with Arm-PCR of CDR3 regions. TCRdb reprocessed the multiplex PCR reads via MiXCR and lists one record per CDR3 protein. The sample lists about 540,000 distinct CDR3 sequences, around an eighth occurring once. Time point: newly diagnosed GD, antithyroid drugs for less than 3 months. From RNA extracted from PBMCs, the TCR library was made. The data were also submitted as part of a second study, on T cells in Graves' hyperthyroidism and ophthalmopathy.

This clonotype originated in a man younger than 45 with Graves disease. The sample in question was peripheral blood mononuclear cells (PBMCs), obtained at new diagnosis, from a patient treated with antithyroid drugs.

CDR3 nucleotide sequence: TGTGCCAGCAGCTCAACGGACAGCCCCAATCAGCCCCAGCATTTT. Protein: CASSSTDSPNQPQHF. The chain joins TRBV7-9 to TRBJ1-5; a weak D match, TRBD1 (6 bases). CDR1 SEHNR and CDR2 FQNEAQ come from the germline V gene (reference sequence). V was shortened by 4 bases and J by 3 bases, with 13 bases between the two germline ends. The CDR3 covers 15 residues.